This T cell receptor beta chain was found in a study of blood T cell repertoires in COVID-19. In the study overall: Acute and convalescent COVID-19 specimens originated in the United States, Italy and Spain. PBMCs, B-cell-depleted T cells, or T cells were the source of the cDNA or gDNA that made up the material.

Looked up from germline, CDR1 is MDHEN and CDR2 is SYDVKM. The CDR3 runs 15 residues. Trimming pared 4 bases from V and 4 bases from J, leaving 17 bases between. Some clones are missing from TCRdb's copy, which holds only in-frame ones; the method was immunoSEQ multiplex PCR. The sample has 65,000 to 90,000 clones; about 82% are singletons. This chain joins TRBV28 and TRBJ2-7; possible D gene TRBD2, 6 bases. Sequencing was performed on peripheral blood. The sequence was collected from an elderly woman in a cohort sampled during active or convalescent COVID-19. This CDR3 reads CASSSPGLGGYEQYF. The CDR3 nucleotides read TGTGCCAGCAGTTCGCCGGGACTGGGAGGTTACGAGCAGTACTTC.